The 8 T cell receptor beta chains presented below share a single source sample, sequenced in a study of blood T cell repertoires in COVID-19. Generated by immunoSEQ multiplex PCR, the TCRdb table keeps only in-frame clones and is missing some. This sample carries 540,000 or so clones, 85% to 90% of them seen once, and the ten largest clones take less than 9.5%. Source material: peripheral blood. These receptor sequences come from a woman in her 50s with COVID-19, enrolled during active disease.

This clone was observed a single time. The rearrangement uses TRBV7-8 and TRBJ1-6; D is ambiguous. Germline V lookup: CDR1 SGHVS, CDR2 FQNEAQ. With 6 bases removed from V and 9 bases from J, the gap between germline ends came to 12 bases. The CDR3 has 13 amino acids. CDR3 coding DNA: TGTGCCAGCAGTCTATCCCTAGGTTCACCCCTCCACTTT. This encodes CASSLSLGSPLHF. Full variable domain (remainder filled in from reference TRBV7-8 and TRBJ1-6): GAGVSQSPRYKVAKRGQDVALRCDPISGHVSLFWYQQALGQGPEFLTYFQNEAQLDKSGLPSDRFFAERPEGSVSTLKIQRTQQEDSAVYLCASSLSLGSPLHFGNGTRLTVT.

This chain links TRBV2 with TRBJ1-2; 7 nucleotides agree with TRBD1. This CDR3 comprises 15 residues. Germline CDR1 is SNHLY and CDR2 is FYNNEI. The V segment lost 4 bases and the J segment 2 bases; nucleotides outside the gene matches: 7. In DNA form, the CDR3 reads TGTGCCAGCAGTGCCCTGGGACAGTTAAACTATGGCTACACCTTC. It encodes CASSALGQLNYGYTF.

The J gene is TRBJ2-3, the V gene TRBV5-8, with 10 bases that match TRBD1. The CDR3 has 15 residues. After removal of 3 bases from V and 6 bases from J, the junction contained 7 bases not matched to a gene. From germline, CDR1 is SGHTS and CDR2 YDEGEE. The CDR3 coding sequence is TGTGCCAGCAGCTCACCTCGACAGGGGGCTGATACGCAGTATTTT. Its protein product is CASSSPRQGADTQYF.

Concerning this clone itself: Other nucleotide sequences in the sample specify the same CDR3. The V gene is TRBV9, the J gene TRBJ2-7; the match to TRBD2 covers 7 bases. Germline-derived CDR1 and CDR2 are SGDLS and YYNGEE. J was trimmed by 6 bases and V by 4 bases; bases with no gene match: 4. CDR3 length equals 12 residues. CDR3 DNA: TGTGCCAGCAGCCTCACGGGGGGCGAGCAGTACTTC. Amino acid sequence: CASSLTGGEQYF. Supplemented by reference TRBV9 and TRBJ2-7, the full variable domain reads DSGVTQTPKHLITATGQRVTLRCSPRSGDLSVYWYQQSLDQGLQFLIQYYNGEERAKGNILERFSAQQFPDLHSELNLSSLELGDSALYFCASSLTGGEQYFGPGTRLTVT.

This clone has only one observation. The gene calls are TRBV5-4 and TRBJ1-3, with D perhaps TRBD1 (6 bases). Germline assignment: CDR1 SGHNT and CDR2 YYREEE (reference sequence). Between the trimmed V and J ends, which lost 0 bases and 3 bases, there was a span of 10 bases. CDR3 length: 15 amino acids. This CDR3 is CASSLDPGVGNTIYF. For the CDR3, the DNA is TGTGCCAGCAGCTTGGATCCAGGGGTTGGAAACACCATATATTTT. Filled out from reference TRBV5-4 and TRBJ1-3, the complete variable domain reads ETGVTQSPTHLIKTRGQQVTLRCSSQSGHNTVSWYQQALGQGPQFIFQYYREEENGRGNFPPRFSGLQFPNYSSELNVNALELDDSALYLCASSLDPGVGNTIYFGEGSWLTVV.

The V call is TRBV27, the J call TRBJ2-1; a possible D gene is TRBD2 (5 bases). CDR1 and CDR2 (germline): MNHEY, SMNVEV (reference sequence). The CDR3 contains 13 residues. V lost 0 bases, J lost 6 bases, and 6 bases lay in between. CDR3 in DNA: TGTGCCAGCAGTTTATCAGGGAGCAATGAGCAGTTCTTC. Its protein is CASSLSGSNEQFF.

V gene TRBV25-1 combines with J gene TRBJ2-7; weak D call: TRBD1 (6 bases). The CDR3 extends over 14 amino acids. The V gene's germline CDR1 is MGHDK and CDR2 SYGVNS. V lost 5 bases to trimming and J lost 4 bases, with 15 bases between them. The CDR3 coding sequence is TGTGCCAGCAGTCTCACAGGGCTTTTTTACGAGCAGTACTTC. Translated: CASSLTGLFYEQYF.

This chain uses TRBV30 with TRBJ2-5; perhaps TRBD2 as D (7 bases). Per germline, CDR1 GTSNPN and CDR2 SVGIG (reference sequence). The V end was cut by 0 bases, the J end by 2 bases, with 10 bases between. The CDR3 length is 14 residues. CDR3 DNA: TGTGCCTGGAGTGTCGGGGGGCCACAAGAGACCCAGTACTTC. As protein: CAWSVGGPQETQYF.